One and the same sample provided the 21 T cell receptor beta chains below, sequenced in a study of T-cell memory formation after mild COVID-19. TCRdb processed the 5' RACE reads anew with MiXCR; each CDR3 protein has one entry. Here the sample spans approximately 410,000 distinct CDR3 sequences, about 22% being singletons. Material: PBMCs or a T cell subset sorted from them (not recorded which). The receptors derive from an adult woman who had mild COVID-19 (a few samples of this study predate the infection). Cell type and time point are not known.

This rearrangement joins TRBV6-2 or TRBV6-3 to TRBJ2-3; 15 bases line up with TRBD2. V was clipped by 6 bases and J by 4 bases; unmatched bases: 8. The CDR3 has 17 residues. Germline V gene lookup returns CDR1 MNHEY and CDR2 SVGEGT. CDR3 in amino acids: CASSRGLAGGPSDTQYF. Written as DNA, the CDR3 is TGTGCCAGCAGCCGAGGACTAGCGGGAGGGCCATCAGATACGCAGTATTTT.

This clonotype was detected only a few times. This chain joins TRBV10-3 and TRBJ2-7, with TRBD2 matching over 11 bases. Germline V gene lookup returns CDR1 ENHRY and CDR2 SYGVKD. The CDR3 covers 16 residues. V gave up 4 bases and J gave up 3 bases; unmatched junction bases: 8. The CDR3 loop is CAISGRLAGGHYEQYF. The DNA of the CDR3 is TGTGCCATCAGTGGGCGGCTAGCGGGAGGACACTACGAGCAGTACTTC.

This clonotype has ten or more counts. V is TRBV18 and J is TRBJ2-7; 7 bases match TRBD1. This CDR3 contains 14 residues. Germline assignment: CDR1 KGHSH and CDR2 LQKENI. The V and J ends lost 3 bases and 1 base, in that order; junction bases with no gene match: 3. In DNA, the CDR3 is TGTGCCAGCTCACCGGGGACAGATTCCTACGAGCAGTACTTC. As protein: CASSPGTDSYEQYF.

V is TRBV6-1 and J is TRBJ2-5; D is uncertain. CDR3 size: 11 residues. Per the germline V gene, CDR1 is MNHNS and CDR2 is SASEGT. Trimming took 4 bases from V and 8 from J, leaving 8 bases between them. The CDR3 here is CASSGRVTQYF. The CDR3 DNA sequence: TGTGCCAGCAGTGGGAGAGTCACCCAGTACTTC.

This CDR3 reads CASSLGPDGAVYGYTF. DNA of the CDR3: TGTGCCAGCAGCTTAGGCCCCGACGGAGCGGTCTATGGCTACACCTTC. The chain combines TRBV7-2 with TRBJ1-2; no clear D. Trimming pared 1 base from V and 4 bases from J, leaving 16 bases between. CDR1 is SGHTA and CDR2 is FQGNSA in the germline V gene. CDR3 length: 16 residues.

In its sample, this clonotype was seen once. The V and J genes are TRBV6-5 and TRBJ2-3; possibly TRBD1 or TRBD2 for D (6 bases each). Per the germline V gene, CDR1 is MNHEY and CDR2 is SVGAGI. CDR3 length: 15 residues. The V gene lost 6 bases and the J gene lost 4 bases, with 17 bases spanning the gap. The CDR3 reads CASRRDWGLADTQYF. The CDR3 bases are TGTGCCAGCAGAAGGGACTGGGGGCTGGCAGATACGCAGTATTTT.

This clonotype was found a few times. The chain uses TRBV20-1 and TRBJ2-7, with TRBD2 matching over 15 bases. Germline CDR1 is DFQATT and CDR2 is SNEGSKA (reference sequence). This CDR3 comprises 12 residues. V gave up 7 bases and J gave up 6 bases; unmatched junction bases: 1. The CDR3 reads CSGGLAGGEQYF. The CDR3 DNA reads as TGCAGTGGGGGACTAGCGGGAGGCGAGCAGTACTTC.

V and J are TRBV5-1 and TRBJ1-1; D is unclear. This CDR3 spans 13 amino acids. Germline CDR1 is SGHRS and CDR2 is YFSETQ. V was cut by 4 bases and J by 1 base, with 8 bases left in between. The DNA for the CDR3 is TGCGCCAGCAGCATAACACAGAACACTGAAGCTTTCTTT. Amino acids: CASSITQNTEAFF.

The chain uses TRBV7-8 and TRBJ2-7; 13 bases agree with TRBD2. Germline values: CDR1 SGHVS, CDR2 FQNEAQ. The CDR3 length is 15 residues. V was clipped by 1 base and J by 5 bases; unmatched bases: 2. CDR3 region: CASSLVGTSGNEQYF. In DNA, the CDR3 is TGTGCCAGCAGCTTAGTCGGGACTAGCGGGAACGAGCAGTACTTC.

In this sample, this clonotype turned up many times. The V and J genes are TRBV19 and TRBJ2-5, with no clear D. CDR3 length: 14 amino acids. Between the trimmed V and J ends, which lost 5 bases and 1 base, there was a span of 11 bases. The germline CDR1 and CDR2 sequences are LNHDA and SQIVND (reference sequence). CDR3 in amino acids: CASSQRVGQETQYF. The CDR3 region has the DNA TGTGCCAGTAGTCAACGGGTAGGCCAAGAGACCCAGTACTTC. Full variable domain (missing parts from reference TRBV19 and TRBJ2-5): DGGITQSPKYLFRKEGQNVTLSCEQNLNHDAMYWYRQDPGQGLRLIYYSQIVNDFQKGDIAEGYSVSREKKESFPLTVTSAQKNPTAFYLCASSQRVGQETQYFGPGTRLLVL.

The chain carries TRBV7-2 and TRBJ2-7, with 7 bases fitting TRBD1. CDR1 and CDR2 from the germline V gene are SGHTA and FQGNSA. V trimming: 3 bases; J trimming: 2 bases; junction bases outside the gene matches: 4. CDR3 length: 14 amino acids. As DNA, the CDR3 is TGTGCCAGCAGCTTGTACAGGGGTCCCTACGAGCAGTACTTC. Translation gives CASSLYRGPYEQYF.

This chain joins TRBV29-1 and TRBJ1-1, with TRBD1 as a possible D gene (6 bases). CDR1 is SQVTM and CDR2 is ANQGSEA in the germline V gene. Trimming took off 7 bases at V and 2 bases at J, with 23 bases between the two ends. The CDR3 has 16 amino acids. CDR3 bases: TGCAGCGCCGCACAACCCCCGGGACACCTTAACACTGAAGCTTTCTTT. The encoded protein is CSAAQPPGHLNTEAFF.

This rearrangement joins TRBV3-1 to TRBJ2-1, with D possibly TRBD2 on 6 matching bases. This CDR3 is built from 12 residues. Trimming took off 8 bases at V and 1 base at J, with 6 bases between the two ends. Per germline, CDR1 LGHDT and CDR2 YNNKEL (reference sequence). CDR3 nucleotide sequence: TGTGCCAGCGGGGGGTCCTACAATGAGCAGTTCTTC. Amino acid sequence: CASGGSYNEQFF.

V gene TRBV3-1 combines with J gene TRBJ2-2, with a weak D call TRBD2 (5 bases). CDR1 is LGHDT, CDR2 YNNKEL, per germline (reference sequence). Trimming removed 4 bases at V and 7 bases at J, with 16 bases between. The CDR3 covers 15 residues. Here the CDR3 reads CASSLGSGEHGELFF. In nucleotides, the CDR3 is TGTGCCAGCAGCCTTGGGAGTGGGGAACACGGGGAGCTGTTTTTT.

This clonotype was detected many times. The chain recombines TRBV4-2 with TRBJ2-1, with D possibly matching TRBD2 (5 bases). Germline lookup yields CDR1 LGHNA and CDR2 YNFKEQ. The CDR3 runs to 13 residues. V was trimmed by 4 bases and J by 6 bases, leaving 10 bases between them. CDR3 region: CASSPLATNEQFF. The CDR3 nucleotides read TGTGCCAGCAGCCCCTTAGCGACCAATGAGCAGTTCTTC.

V and J are TRBV30 and TRBJ1-4; D perhaps matches TRBD1 (5 bases). The CDR3 sequence is 13 residues long. The germline V and J ends were trimmed by 0 bases and 8 bases, with 10 bases remaining between them. Germline V lookup: CDR1 GTSNPN, CDR2 SVGIG (reference sequence). CDR3: CAWSVRGREKLFF. The CDR3 region has the DNA TGTGCCTGGAGTGTTAGGGGTCGCGAAAAACTGTTTTTT.

A single count supports this clonotype. An end of the junction does not agree with germline; a read error may underlie this. V and J are TRBV15 and TRBJ2-7, with D possibly being TRBD2 (5 bases). CDR1 is LNHNV and CDR2 is YYDKDF in the germline V gene (reference sequence). This CDR3 contains 12 residues. The CDR3 region is CANSRPSPRQYF. The CDR3 DNA reads as TGTGCCAACAGCAGACCTAGCCCAAGGCAGTACTTC.

The chain has TRBV12-3 or TRBV12-4 and TRBJ1-5; unclear D gene. V shed 5 bases and J shed 5 bases, with 13 bases lying between them. This CDR3 has 14 amino acids. DNA for the CDR3: TGTGCCAGCAGTCCACGGGAGTCAGATCAGCCCCAGCATTTT. Protein: CASSPRESDQPQHF.

The chain uses TRBV9 and TRBJ2-3, with 9 bases lining up with TRBD2. Germline-derived CDR1 and CDR2 are SGDLS and YYNGEE. J lost 0 bases, V lost 0 bases, and 8 bases had no gene match. The CDR3 contains 18 residues. This CDR3 is CASSVAGGLAASTDTQYF. The DNA of the CDR3 is TGTGCCAGCAGCGTAGCGGGGGGACTAGCCGCTAGCACAGATACGCAGTATTTT. Full variable domain (outside the CDR3, taken from reference TRBV9 and TRBJ2-3): DSGVTQTPKHLITATGQRVTLRCSPRSGDLSVYWYQQSLDQGLQFLIQYYNGEERAKGNILERFSAQQFPDLHSELNLSSLELGDSALYFCASSVAGGLAASTDTQYFGPGTRLTVL.

V usage is TRBV29-1 and J usage is TRBJ2-1; D is possibly TRBD2 (7 bases). This CDR3 is 15 amino acids long. The germline CDR1 and CDR2 sequences are SQVTM and ANQGSEA. Between the trimmed V and J ends, which lost 7 bases and 2 bases, there was a span of 18 bases. CDR3 DNA: TGCAGCGCTGGGGGGGGACAACCAACCTACAATGAGCAGTTCTTC. Translated: CSAGGGQPTYNEQFF.

The chain joins TRBV12-3 or TRBV12-4 to TRBJ1-2; 7 bases agree with TRBD1. Trimming took 7 bases from V and 0 from J; bases not matched to a gene: 11. CDR3 length equals 16 residues. The CDR3 nucleotides read TGTGCCAGCACCCTCGGACAGGCCTTTCCTAACTATGGCTACACCTTC. Its protein product is CASTLGQAFPNYGYTF.